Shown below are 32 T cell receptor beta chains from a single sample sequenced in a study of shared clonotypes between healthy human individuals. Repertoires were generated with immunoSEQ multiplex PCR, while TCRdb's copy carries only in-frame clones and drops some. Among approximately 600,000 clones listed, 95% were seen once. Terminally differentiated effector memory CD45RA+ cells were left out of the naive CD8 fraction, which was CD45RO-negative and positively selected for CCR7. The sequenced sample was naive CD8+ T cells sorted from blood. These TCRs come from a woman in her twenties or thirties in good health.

This CDR3 is CASSKGTSASYNEQFF. The CDR3 nucleotides are TGTGCCAGCAGCAAAGGGACTAGCGCATCCTACAATGAGCAGTTCTTC. The chain is built from TRBV27 and TRBJ2-1; the match to TRBD2 covers 10 bases. The length of the CDR3 is 16 residues. In germline, CDR1 is MNHEY, CDR2 SMNVEV (reference sequence). Trimming at V came to 6 bases and at J to 1 base, leaving 6 bases not matched to a gene.

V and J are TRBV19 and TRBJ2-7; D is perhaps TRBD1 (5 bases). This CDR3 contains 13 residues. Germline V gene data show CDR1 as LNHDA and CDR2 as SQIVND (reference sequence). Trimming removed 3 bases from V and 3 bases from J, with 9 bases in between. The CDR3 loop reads CASSIGHLYEQYF. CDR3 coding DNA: TGTGCCAGTAGTATCGGACATCTCTACGAGCAGTACTTC.

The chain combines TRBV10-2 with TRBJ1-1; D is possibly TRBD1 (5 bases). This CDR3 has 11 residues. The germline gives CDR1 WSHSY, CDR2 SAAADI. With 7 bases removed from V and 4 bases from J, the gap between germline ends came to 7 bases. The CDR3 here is CASKGATEAFF. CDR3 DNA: TGCGCCAGCAAAGGGGCCACTGAAGCTTTCTTT.

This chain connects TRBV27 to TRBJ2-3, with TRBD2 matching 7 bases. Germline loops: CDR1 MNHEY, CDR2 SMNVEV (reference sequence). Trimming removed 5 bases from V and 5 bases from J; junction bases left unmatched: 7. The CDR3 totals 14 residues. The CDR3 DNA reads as TGTGCCAGCAGTGCACGGGAGGCTGGAGATACGCAGTATTTT. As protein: CASSAREAGDTQYF.

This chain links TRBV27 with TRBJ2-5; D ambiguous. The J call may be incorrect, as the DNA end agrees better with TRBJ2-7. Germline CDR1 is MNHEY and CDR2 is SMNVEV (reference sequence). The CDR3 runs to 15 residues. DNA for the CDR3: TGTGCCAGCAGTTTTGGACCTCGATCCACCTACGAGCAGTACTTC. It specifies CASSFGPRSTYEQYF.

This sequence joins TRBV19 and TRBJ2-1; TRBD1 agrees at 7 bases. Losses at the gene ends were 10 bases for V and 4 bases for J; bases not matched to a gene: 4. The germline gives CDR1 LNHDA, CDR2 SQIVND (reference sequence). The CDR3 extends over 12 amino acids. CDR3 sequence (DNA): TGTGCCACCCTGACAGGGTACAATGAGCAGTTCTTC. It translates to CATLTGYNEQFF.

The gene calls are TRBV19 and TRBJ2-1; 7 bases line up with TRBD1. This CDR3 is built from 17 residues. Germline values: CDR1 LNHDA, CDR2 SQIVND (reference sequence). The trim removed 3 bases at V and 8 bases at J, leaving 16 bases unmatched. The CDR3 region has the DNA TGTGCCAGTAGTATCTTATCCGGGACAGCCGGTTTCGATGAGCAGTTCTTC. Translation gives CASSILSGTAGFDEQFF.

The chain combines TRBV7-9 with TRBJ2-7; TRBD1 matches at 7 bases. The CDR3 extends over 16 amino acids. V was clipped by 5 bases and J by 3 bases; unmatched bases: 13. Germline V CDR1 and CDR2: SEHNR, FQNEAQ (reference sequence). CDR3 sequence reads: CASSEGTADWIYEQYF. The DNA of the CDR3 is TGTGCCAGCAGCGAGGGGACAGCCGACTGGATCTACGAGCAGTACTTC.

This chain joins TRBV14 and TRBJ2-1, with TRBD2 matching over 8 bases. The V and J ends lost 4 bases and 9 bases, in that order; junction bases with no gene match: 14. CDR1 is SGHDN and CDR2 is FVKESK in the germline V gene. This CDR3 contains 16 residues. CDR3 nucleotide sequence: TGTGCCAGCAGCCGATGGGGAGCGGGAGAAAGCAGTGAGCAGTTCTTC. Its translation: CASSRWGAGESSEQFF.

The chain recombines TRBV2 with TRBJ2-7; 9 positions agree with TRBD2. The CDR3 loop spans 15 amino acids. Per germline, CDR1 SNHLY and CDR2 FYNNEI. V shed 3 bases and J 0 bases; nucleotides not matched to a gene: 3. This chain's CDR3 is CASSDFSGSSYEQYF. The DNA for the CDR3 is TGTGCCAGCAGTGATTTTAGCGGGAGCTCCTACGAGCAGTACTTC.

CDR3 region: CASRGAYDNSYEQYF. Here the CDR3 DNA reads TGTGCCAGCAGGGGTGCCTACGACAATTCCTACGAGCAGTACTTC. J is TRBJ2-7 and V is TRBV6-1; D is ambiguous. The germline gives CDR1 MNHNS, CDR2 SASEGT. The V gene lost 6 bases and the J gene lost 1 base, with 16 bases spanning the gap. The length of the CDR3 is 15 residues.

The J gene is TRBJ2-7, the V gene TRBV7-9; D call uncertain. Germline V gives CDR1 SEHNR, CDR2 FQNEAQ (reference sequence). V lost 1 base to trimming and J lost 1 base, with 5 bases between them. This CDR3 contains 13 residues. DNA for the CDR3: TGTGCCAGCAGCTTAGAGTTGTCCTACGAGCAGTACTTC. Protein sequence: CASSLELSYEQYF.

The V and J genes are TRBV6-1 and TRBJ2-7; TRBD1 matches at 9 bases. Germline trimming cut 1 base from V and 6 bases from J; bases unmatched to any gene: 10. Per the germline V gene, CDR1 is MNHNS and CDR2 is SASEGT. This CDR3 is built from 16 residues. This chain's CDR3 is CASSEGMGTGNREQYF. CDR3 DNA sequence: TGTGCCAGCAGTGAAGGAATGGGGACAGGGAATCGCGAGCAGTACTTC.

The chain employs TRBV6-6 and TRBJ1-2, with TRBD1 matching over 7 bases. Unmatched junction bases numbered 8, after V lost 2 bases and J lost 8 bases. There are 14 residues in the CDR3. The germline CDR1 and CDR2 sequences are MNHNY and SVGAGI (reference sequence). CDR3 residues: CASSYTGQAAGYTF. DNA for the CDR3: TGTGCCAGCAGTTACACCGGACAGGCGGCGGGCTACACCTTC.

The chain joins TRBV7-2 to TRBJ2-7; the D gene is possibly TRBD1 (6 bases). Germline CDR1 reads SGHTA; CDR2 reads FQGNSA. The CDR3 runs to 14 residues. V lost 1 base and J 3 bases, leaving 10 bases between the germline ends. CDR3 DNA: TGTGCCAGCAGCTTAGAGGGGGTGGGCTACGAGCAGTACTTC. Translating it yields CASSLEGVGYEQYF.

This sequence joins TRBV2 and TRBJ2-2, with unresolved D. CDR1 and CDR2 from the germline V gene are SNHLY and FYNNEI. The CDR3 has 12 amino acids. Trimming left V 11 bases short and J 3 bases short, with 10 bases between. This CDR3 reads CAQKKDTGELFF. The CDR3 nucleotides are TGTGCCCAGAAGAAGGACACCGGGGAGCTGTTTTTT.

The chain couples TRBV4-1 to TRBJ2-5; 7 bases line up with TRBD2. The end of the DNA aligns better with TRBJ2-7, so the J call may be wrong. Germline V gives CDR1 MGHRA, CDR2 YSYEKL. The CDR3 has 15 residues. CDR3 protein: CASSQGLAASYEQYF. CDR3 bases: TGCGCCAGCAGCCAAGGGCTAGCGGCCTCCTACGAGCAGTACTTC.

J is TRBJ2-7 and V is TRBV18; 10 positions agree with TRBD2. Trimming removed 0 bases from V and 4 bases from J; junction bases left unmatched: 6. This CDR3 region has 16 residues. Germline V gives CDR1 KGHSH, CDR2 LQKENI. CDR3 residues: CASSPPYGTSAYEQYF. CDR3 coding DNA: TGTGCCAGCTCACCACCGTACGGGACTAGCGCATACGAGCAGTACTTC.

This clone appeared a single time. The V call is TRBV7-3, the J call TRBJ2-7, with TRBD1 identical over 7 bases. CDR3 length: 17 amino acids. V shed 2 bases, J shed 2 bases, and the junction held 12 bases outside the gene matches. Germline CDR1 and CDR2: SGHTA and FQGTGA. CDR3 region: CASSLLGIRQGPYEQYF. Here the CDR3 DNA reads TGTGCCAGCAGCTTACTGGGTATAAGACAGGGACCCTACGAGCAGTACTTC.

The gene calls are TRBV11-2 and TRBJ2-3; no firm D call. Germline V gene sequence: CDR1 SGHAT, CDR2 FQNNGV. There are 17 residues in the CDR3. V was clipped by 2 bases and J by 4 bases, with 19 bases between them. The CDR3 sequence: CASSLRGAGELADTQYF. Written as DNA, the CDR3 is TGTGCCAGCAGCTTAAGAGGCGCAGGAGAGTTAGCAGATACGCAGTATTTT.

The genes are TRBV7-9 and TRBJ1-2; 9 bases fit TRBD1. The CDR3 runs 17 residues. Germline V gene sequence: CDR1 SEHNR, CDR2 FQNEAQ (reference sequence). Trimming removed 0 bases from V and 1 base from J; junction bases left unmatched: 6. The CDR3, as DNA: TGTGCCAGCAGCTTAGCCCCGGGACAGGGCCTTAACTATGGCTACACCTTC. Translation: CASSLAPGQGLNYGYTF.

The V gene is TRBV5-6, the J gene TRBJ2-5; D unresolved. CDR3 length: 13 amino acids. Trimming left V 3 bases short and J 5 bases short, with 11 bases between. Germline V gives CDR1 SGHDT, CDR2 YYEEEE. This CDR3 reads CASSSDRGETQYF. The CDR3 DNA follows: TGTGCCAGCAGCTCAGACCGTGGGGAGACCCAGTACTTC.

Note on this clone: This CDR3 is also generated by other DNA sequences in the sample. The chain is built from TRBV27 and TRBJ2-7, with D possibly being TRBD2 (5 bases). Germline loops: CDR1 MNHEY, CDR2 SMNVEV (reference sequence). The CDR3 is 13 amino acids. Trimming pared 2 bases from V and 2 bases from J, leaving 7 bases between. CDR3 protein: CASSLRGAYEQYF. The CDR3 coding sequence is TGTGCCAGCAGTTTACGGGGAGCCTACGAGCAGTACTTC.

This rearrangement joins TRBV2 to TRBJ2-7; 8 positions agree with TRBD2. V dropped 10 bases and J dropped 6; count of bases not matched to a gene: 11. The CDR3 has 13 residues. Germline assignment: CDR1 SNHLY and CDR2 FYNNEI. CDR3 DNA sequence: TGTGCCATCACGGGAGGGCCTCCCACCGAGCAGTACTTC. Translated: CAITGGPPTEQYF.

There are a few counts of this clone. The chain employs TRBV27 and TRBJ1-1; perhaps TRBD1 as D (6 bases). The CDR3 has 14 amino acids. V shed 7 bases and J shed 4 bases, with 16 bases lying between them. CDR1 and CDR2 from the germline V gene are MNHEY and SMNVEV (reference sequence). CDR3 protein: CASKEQGFGTEAFF. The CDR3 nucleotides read TGTGCCAGCAAAGAACAGGGATTTGGCACTGAAGCTTTCTTT.

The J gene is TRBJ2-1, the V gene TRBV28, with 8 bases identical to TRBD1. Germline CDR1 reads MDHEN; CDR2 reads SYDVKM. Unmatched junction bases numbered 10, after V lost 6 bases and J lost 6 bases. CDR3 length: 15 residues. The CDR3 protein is CASRGETGVGNEQFF. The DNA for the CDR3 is TGTGCCAGCAGGGGAGAGACAGGGGTAGGCAATGAGCAGTTCTTC. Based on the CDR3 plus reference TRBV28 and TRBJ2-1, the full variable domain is DVKVTQSSRYLVKRTGEKVFLECVQDMDHENMFWYRQDPGLGLRLIYFSYDVKMKEKGDIPEGYSVSREKKERFSLILESASTNQTSMYLCASRGETGVGNEQFFGPGTRLTVL.

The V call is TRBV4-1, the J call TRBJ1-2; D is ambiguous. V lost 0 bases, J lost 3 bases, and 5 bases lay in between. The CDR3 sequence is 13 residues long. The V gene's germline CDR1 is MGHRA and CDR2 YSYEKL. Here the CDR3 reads CASSQEGHYGYTF. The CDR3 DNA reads TGCGCCAGCAGCCAAGAAGGTCACTATGGCTACACCTTC.

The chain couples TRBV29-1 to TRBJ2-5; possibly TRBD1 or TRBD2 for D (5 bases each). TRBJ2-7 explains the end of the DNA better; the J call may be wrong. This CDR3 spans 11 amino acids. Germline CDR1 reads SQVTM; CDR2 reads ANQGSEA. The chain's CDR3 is CSVVRGHEQYF. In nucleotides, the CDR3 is TGCAGCGTTGTGAGGGGTCACGAGCAGTACTTC.

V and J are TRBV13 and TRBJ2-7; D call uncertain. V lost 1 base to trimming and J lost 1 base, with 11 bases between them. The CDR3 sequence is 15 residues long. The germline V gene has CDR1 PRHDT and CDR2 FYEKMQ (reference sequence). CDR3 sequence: CASSLALGYSYEQYF. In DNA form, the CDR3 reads TGTGCCAGCAGCTTAGCTTTAGGGTATTCCTACGAGCAGTACTTC.

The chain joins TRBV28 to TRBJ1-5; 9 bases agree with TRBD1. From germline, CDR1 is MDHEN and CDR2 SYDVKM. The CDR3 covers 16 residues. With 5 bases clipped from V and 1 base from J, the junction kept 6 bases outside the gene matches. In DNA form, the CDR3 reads TGTGCCAGCAGTCAATGGACAGGGGTGAGCAATCAGCCCCAGCATTTT. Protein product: CASSQWTGVSNQPQHF.

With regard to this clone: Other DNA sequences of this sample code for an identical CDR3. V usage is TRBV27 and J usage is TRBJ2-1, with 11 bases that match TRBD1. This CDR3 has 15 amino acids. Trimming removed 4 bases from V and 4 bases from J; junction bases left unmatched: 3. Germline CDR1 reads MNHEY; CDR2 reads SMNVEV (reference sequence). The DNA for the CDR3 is TGTGCCAGCAGTTCCGGGACAGGGGGATACAATGAGCAGTTCTTC. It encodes CASSSGTGGYNEQFF.

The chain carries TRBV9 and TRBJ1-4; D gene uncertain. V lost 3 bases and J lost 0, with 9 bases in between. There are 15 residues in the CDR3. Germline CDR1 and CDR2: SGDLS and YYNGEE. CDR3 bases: TGTGCCAGCAGCGGCAGCAGAACAACTAATGAAAAACTGTTTTTT. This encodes CASSGSRTTNEKLFF. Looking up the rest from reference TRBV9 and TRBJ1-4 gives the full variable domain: DSGVTQTPKHLITATGQRVTLRCSPRSGDLSVYWYQQSLDQGLQFLIQYYNGEERAKGNILERFSAQQFPDLHSELNLSSLELGDSALYFCASSGSRTTNEKLFFGSGTQLSVL.